This T cell receptor beta chain derives from a study of response to subunit inactivated influenza vaccine. The CDR3 sequence is 14 residues long. Germline V gives CDR1 SGHTA, CDR2 FQGTGA. V gave up 3 bases and J gave up 1 base, with 8 bases separating them. Using its own MiXCR run on the RT-PCR reads, TCRdb lists one record per CDR3 protein. The repertoire holds 860,000 or so distinct CDR3 sequences, with around 20% as singletons. This clonotype was detected many times. What it binds is not known. Study findings and constraints: Few additional T cells are recruited per seasonal influenza vaccination, authors suggested.

The rearrangement joins TRBV7-3 to TRBJ2-3, with D uncertain. This specimen consisted of PBMCs from blood, obtained around 5 days after vaccination. This clonotype was obtained from a man aged 50 or older who received an inactivated influenza vaccine. The CDR3 loop reads CASSFRLGTDTQYF. In nucleotides, the CDR3 is TGTGCCAGCAGCTTCCGTCTCGGCACAGATACGCAGTATTTT. Variable domain in full (rest from reference TRBV7-3 and TRBJ2-3): GAGVSQTPSNKVTEKGKYVELRCDPISGHTALYWYRQSLGQGPEFLIYFQGTGAADDSGLPNDRFFAVRPEGSVSTLKIQRTERGDSAVYLCASSFRLGTDTQYFGPGTRLTVL.